The 3 T cell receptor beta chains below were found in one sample sequenced in a study of response to subunit inactivated influenza vaccine. Using its own MiXCR run on the RT-PCR reads, TCRdb lists one record per CDR3 protein. Here the sample spans roughly 520,000 distinct CDR3 sequences, less than 30% being singletons. The material sequenced was CD4+ T cells sorted from PBMCs, taken 5 days after vaccination. The receptor source for this set is a man aged 45-65 years who received an inactivated influenza vaccine.

The chain combines TRBV20-1 with TRBJ2-5, with no clear D. CDR1 and CDR2 from the germline V gene are DFQATT and SNEGSKA (reference sequence). Trimming removed 0 bases at V and 2 bases at J, with 13 bases between. The CDR3 length is 15 residues. The chain's CDR3 is CSARDFRTHQETQYF. The DNA for the CDR3 is TGCAGTGCTAGAGATTTTCGGACGCATCAAGAGACCCAGTACTTC.

The chain combines TRBV5-1 with TRBJ1-1, with D maybe TRBD1 (5 bases). Per the germline V gene, CDR1 is SGHRS and CDR2 is YFSETQ. The CDR3 has 13 amino acids. V was trimmed by 3 bases and J by 4 bases, leaving 10 bases between them. CDR3 sequence: CASSWGSTTEAFF. The CDR3 nucleotides are TGCGCCAGCAGCTGGGGCAGTACCACTGAAGCTTTCTTT.

The chain has TRBV20-1 and TRBJ1-2, with a tentative D call TRBD1 (5 bases). The V end was cut by 2 bases, the J end by 12 bases, with 13 bases between. Germline CDR1 reads DFQATT; CDR2 reads SNEGSKA (reference sequence). CDR3 size: 11 residues. The CDR3 bases are TGCAGTGCTAGACGGCAGGGAAGGGACACCTTC. It codes for CSARRQGRDTF.